These 26 T cell receptor beta chains were sequenced from one sample in a study of CD8+CD57+ T cells in acquired aplastic anemia. For CDR3 and TCR beta VDJ profiling, genomic DNA was the template used. MiXCR, run by TCRdb on the reads, gives a single entry per CDR3 protein. The repertoire holds tens of thousands of distinct CDR3 sequences, with more than 40% as singletons. The sample comprised sorted CD4+, CD8+, or CD8+CD57+ T cells (not recorded which) from PBMCs. The receptor set was obtained from a human donor in good health, serving as a control.

Concerning this clonotype itself: A much larger clone differs by one base, so this may be a read error. The CDR3 carries no conserved terminal phenylalanine or tryptophan, so it likely arises from a read error. CDR3 DNA sequence: TGTGCTAGTGCTTCCCCCGGACAGGGTATCTACGAGCAGTACCTC. It yields the protein CASASPGQGIYEQYL. The chain recombines TRBV12-5 with TRBJ2-7; 8 nucleotides match TRBD1. CDR1 is LGHNT, CDR2 FRNRAP, per germline. The CDR3 length is 15 residues. Trimming cost V 7 bases and J 3 bases; bases outside gene matches: 11.

V is TRBV29-1 and J is TRBJ2-2; tentatively, D is TRBD1 (5 bases). Germline loops: CDR1 SQVTM, CDR2 ANQGSEA. The CDR3 spans 14 residues. Trimming cost V 4 bases and J 1 base, with 10 bases left between them. CDR3 sequence: CSVGTPQNTGELFF. As DNA, the CDR3 is TGCAGCGTTGGGACACCCCAGAACACCGGGGAGCTGTTTTTT.

Ten or more counts support this clonotype. The rearrangement links TRBV20-1 to TRBJ1-5, with no clear D. The V end was cut by 3 bases, the J end by 1 base, with 13 bases between. Germline assignment: CDR1 DFQATT and CDR2 SNEGSKA (reference sequence). The CDR3 length is 15 residues. The CDR3 coding sequence is TGCAGTGCTAGTGAATCCGGTCGAAGCAATCAGCCCCAGCATTTT. This codes for CSASESGRSNQPQHF.

Comment on this clonotype: Because the CDR3 is missing its conserved closing phenylalanine or tryptophan, this is likely a read error. The limits of the CDR3 on the DNA are not certain, so only TCRdb's listed CDR3 is given. This sequence joins TRBV19 and TRBJ2-7; the D call of TRBD1 is as the table states it, not checked on the DNA. Both ends counted, the CDR3 spans 14 residues. In germline, CDR1 is LNHDA, CDR2 SQIVND (reference sequence). The CDR3 protein is CAPRGGSGPYERYL.

As DNA, the CDR3 is TGTGCCAGCAGTGAAAGGGGTAAAGTCACAGATACGCAGTATTTT. This codes for CASSERGKVTDTQYF. The chain links TRBV2 to TRBJ2-3, with a tentative D call TRBD1 (5 bases). Germline CDR1 is SNHLY and CDR2 is FYNNEI. The CDR3 extends over 15 amino acids. Between the trimmed V and J ends, which lost 2 bases and 2 bases, there was a span of 11 bases.

A word on this clonotype: A read error may be the cause here, since a much bigger clone is one base away. V gene TRBV11-1 combines with J gene TRBJ1-1, with a tentative D call TRBD1 (6 bases). Germline V CDR1 and CDR2: SGHAT, FQDESV (reference sequence). V shed 6 bases and J shed 4 bases, with 21 bases lying between them. This CDR3 region has 16 residues. The CDR3 loop reads CASRGARGGSGTEAFF. The CDR3 DNA reads as TGTGCCAGCAGGGGGGCCAGGGGAGGGTCGGGCACTGAAGCTTTCTTT.

As to this clonotype: This clone may be a read error of a much larger clone one base away. The rearrangement joins TRBV12-3 or TRBV12-4 to TRBJ1-2; 8 bases align to TRBD1. The CDR3 extends over 14 amino acids. The CDR3 nucleotides read TGTACCAGCAGAGCCGCAGGGGGCGGCGAGGGCTACACCTTC. This codes for CTSRAAGGGEGYTF.

This clonotype was detected only once. Germline is not matched at one junction end, which may reflect a read error. The chain has TRBV15 and TRBJ2-3; 9 nucleotides align to TRBD1. CDR1 is LNHNV and CDR2 is YYDKDF in the germline V gene (reference sequence). There are 18 residues in the CDR3. CDR3 residues: CAASRERTPGQGTDAQYF. The CDR3 nucleotides are TGTGCCGCCAGCAGAGAACGTACGCCGGGACAGGGCACAGATGCGCAGTATTTT.

CDR3 bases: TGTGCCACCAGTGATCTAAACACTGAAGCTTTCTTT. Protein product: CATSDLNTEAFF. This chain joins TRBV24-1 and TRBJ1-1, with unresolved D. The CDR3 has 12 amino acids. The germline V gene encodes CDR1 KGHDR and CDR2 SFDVKD. V was trimmed by 3 bases and J by 2 bases, leaving 3 bases between them.

A remark on this clonotype: Possible read error: a much larger clone is one base away. No conserved phenylalanine or tryptophan is present at the end of the CDR3, so a read error is the likely explanation. The chain recombines TRBV2 with TRBJ1-3; a possible D gene is TRBD1 (6 bases). The germline CDR1 and CDR2 sequences are SNHLY and FYNNEI. The CDR3 length is 18 residues. The V end lost 7 bases, the J end lost 1 base, and 23 bases lay between the germline ends. This CDR3 reads CASIIGLQGRISGNTIYL. The CDR3 bases are TGTGCCAGCATTATCGGTTTACAGGGACGTATTTCTGGAAACACCATATATCTT.

Only a few counts were recorded for this clonotype. The chain is built from TRBV24-1 and TRBJ1-5, with a tentative D call TRBD1 (5 bases). V was cut by 5 bases and J by 4 bases, with 11 bases left in between. CDR1 and CDR2 (germline): KGHDR, SFDVKD. The CDR3 runs to 14 residues. CDR3 sequence: CATSVGGSNQPQHF. CDR3 nucleotides: TGTGCCACCAGTGTTGGGGGATCGAATCAGCCCCAGCATTTT.

This chain connects TRBV11-2 to TRBJ2-7, with D possibly matching TRBD1 (7 bases). Germline lookup yields CDR1 SGHAT and CDR2 FQNNGV. Trimming cost V 0 bases and J 4 bases, with 16 bases left between them. The CDR3 contains 16 residues. CDR3 bases: TGTGCCAGCAGCTTAGAGTTGACAGGGACTGGGTACGAGCAGTACTTC. This translates into CASSLELTGTGYEQYF.

J is TRBJ2-1 and V is TRBV19; 8 nucleotides match TRBD1. Germline lookup yields CDR1 LNHDA and CDR2 SQIVND (reference sequence). The CDR3 runs to 15 residues. J lost 4 bases, V lost 8 bases, and 10 bases had no gene match. The CDR3 loop reads CASGTGQAIYNEQFF. The CDR3 DNA is TGTGCCAGTGGAACGGGACAGGCGATATACAATGAGCAGTTCTTC.

This clonotype was detected many times. This chain connects TRBV7-8 to TRBJ1-5; tentative D call: TRBD1 (6 bases). Germline CDR1 reads SGHVS; CDR2 reads FQNEAQ. This CDR3 has 16 residues. Trimming took 5 bases from V and 5 from J, leaving 19 bases between them. Written as DNA, the CDR3 is TGTGCCAGCAGCCCAGGCCCTACAGGGAATTATCAGCCCCAGCATTTT. Translated, it gives CASSPGPTGNYQPQHF.

This clonotype appeared many times. The chain has TRBV30 and TRBJ2-7; 9 nucleotides agree with TRBD1. V trimming: 8 bases; J trimming: 5 bases; junction bases outside the gene matches: 10. The CDR3 extends over 13 amino acids. Germline V gives CDR1 GTSNPN, CDR2 SVGIG (reference sequence). In nucleotides, the CDR3 is TGTGCCGCAACCGGGACAGGGATGAACGAGCAGTACTTC. Residues: CAATGTGMNEQYF.

This clonotype turned up a few times. The rearrangement joins TRBV30 to TRBJ2-2; no reliable D call. V lost 0 bases and J lost 3, with 5 bases in between. Germline V gene data show CDR1 as GTSNPN and CDR2 as SVGIG (reference sequence). This CDR3 region has 13 residues. CDR3 bases: TGTGCCTGGAGTGTAGGGCACACCGGGGAGCTGTTTTTT. Its translation is CAWSVGHTGELFF.

This clonotype was detected a few times. The rearrangement links TRBV15 to TRBJ1-4; D is ambiguous. V lost 6 bases, J lost 2 bases, and 7 bases lay in between. CDR1 and CDR2 (germline): LNHNV, YYDKDF (reference sequence). This CDR3 spans 13 amino acids. CDR3 coding DNA: TGTGCCACCAGAGAGTGGACTAATGAAAAACTGTTTTTT. Its translation is CATREWTNEKLFF.

This clonotype was detected many times. This chain links TRBV14 with TRBJ1-1; D remains unclear. Trimming shortened V by 2 bases and J by 11 bases, and 15 bases separated the two germline ends. The CDR3 is 13 residues long. The germline V gene encodes CDR1 SGHDN and CDR2 FVKESK. CDR3 nucleotide sequence: TGTGCCAGCAGCCAACTTCAAGGGAGTATGGCTTTCTTT. Translating it yields CASSQLQGSMAFF.

The sample holds many counts of this clonotype. The CDR3 DNA reads as TGTGCCAGCAGCCTCCGGGACACCGTTTATTCACCCCTCCACTTT. Translated: CASSLRDTVYSPLHF. The J gene is TRBJ1-6, the V gene TRBV3-1, with D possibly TRBD1 on 6 matching bases. In germline, CDR1 is LGHDT, CDR2 YNNKEL (reference sequence). This CDR3 comprises 15 residues. V was pared by 4 bases and J by 8 bases, with 15 bases between.

This clonotype came up many times. The J gene is TRBJ2-7, the V gene TRBV30, with no clear D. The CDR3 has 11 amino acids. Germline V CDR1 and CDR2: GTSNPN, SVGIG (reference sequence). Trimming took 1 base from V and 5 from J, leaving 6 bases between them. CDR3 loop: CAWSEGNEQYF. The CDR3 nucleotides are TGTGCCTGGAGTGAAGGGAACGAGCAGTACTTC.

The chain links TRBV9 to TRBJ1-1, with D possibly TRBD1 on 6 matching bases. CDR3 length: 15 residues. The germline V gene has CDR1 SGDLS and CDR2 YYNGEE. V was cut by 4 bases and J by 5 bases, with 18 bases left in between. The DNA for the CDR3 is TGTGCCAGCAGCACCGCCCAGGGGTTGGGAACTGAAGCTTTCTTT. Protein product: CASSTAQGLGTEAFF.

In its sample, this clonotype was seen a few times. This chain joins TRBV5-4 and TRBJ2-2; 9 nucleotides align to TRBD1. Germline lookup yields CDR1 SGHNT and CDR2 YYREEE (reference sequence). V shed 3 bases, J shed 4 bases, and the junction held 10 bases outside the gene matches. The CDR3 runs 17 residues. The CDR3: CASSSGQGGRSTGELFF. CDR3 DNA sequence: TGTGCCAGCAGCTCGGGACAGGGAGGAAGGAGCACCGGGGAGCTGTTTTTT.

This chain uses TRBV19 with TRBJ2-7; D gene ambiguous. Trimming removed 8 bases from V and 1 base from J, with 6 bases in between. The CDR3 loop spans 11 amino acids. The germline V gene has CDR1 LNHDA and CDR2 SQIVND (reference sequence). The CDR3, as DNA: TGTGCCAGTGCCGATTCCTACGAGCAGTACTTC. As protein: CASADSYEQYF.

This rearrangement joins TRBV24-1 to TRBJ1-6; maybe TRBD1 (6 bases). This CDR3 has 15 amino acids. Trimming cost V 6 bases and J 5 bases, with 13 bases left between them. Germline CDR1 is KGHDR and CDR2 is SFDVKD. The CDR3: CATSSGQSNNSPLHF. The CDR3 DNA sequence: TGTGCCACCAGTTCCGGACAGTCTAATAATTCACCCCTCCACTTT.

This clonotype has ten or more counts. CDR3 sequence (DNA): TGTGCCAGTAGTATAGGAACAGGGGGCAGCGAGCAGTACTTC. This translates into CASSIGTGGSEQYF. The chain is built from TRBV19 and TRBJ2-7, with 9 bases that match TRBD1. The CDR3 is 14 amino acids. The V and J ends lost 1 base and 6 bases, in that order; junction bases with no gene match: 4. The germline V gene encodes CDR1 LNHDA and CDR2 SQIVND (reference sequence).

On this clonotype: This could be a read error, since a much larger clone is one nucleotide away. The chain employs TRBV3-1 and TRBJ1-2, with 11 positions matching TRBD1. The junction had 10 bases not matched to a gene; V was cut back by 11 bases and J by 8 bases. Germline CDR1 reads LGHDT; CDR2 reads YNNKEL (reference sequence). CDR3 length: 13 amino acids. CDR3 region: CAGRQDRGQGYTF. CDR3 nucleotides: TGTGCCGGCCGACAGGACAGGGGGCAGGGCTACACCTTC.